This T cell receptor (beta chain) is from a study of Ad26.COV2.S vaccination and SARS-CoV-2 variants. Study information: Participant was drawn from the COV1001 Ad26.COV2.S trial arm.

Indicated treatment: about 20 received Ad26.COV2.S at low or high dose, single or two shots; about 5 received placebo; per-sample allocation not given. Specimens were obtained on day 63 following the first vaccine or placebo injection. Produced via immunoSEQ multiplex PCR; TCRdb's table is partial and in-frame only. This sample has about 460,000 clones, with 70% to 90% found just once. Germline values: CDR1 MDHEN, CDR2 SYDVKM. This CDR3 has 11 amino acids. Trimming pared 8 bases from V and 7 bases from J, leaving 6 bases between. The chain uses TRBV28 and TRBJ1-6, with D uncertain. This receptor was identified in a person aged 18-65 years who received the Ad26.COV2.S COVID-19 vaccine or a placebo. The source was peripheral blood, collected in a trial of Ad26.COV2.S vaccine versus placebo. CDR3 protein: CASALNSPLHF. CDR3 nucleotide sequence: TGTGCCAGCGCTTTGAATTCACCCCTCCACTTT.